This T cell receptor beta chain was observed in a study of PD-1 blockade in classical Hodgkin lymphoma (dated by TCRdb to about 2020). Concerning the study at large: Nivolumab dosing was 3 mg/kg intravenously every 2 weeks, continuing until either disease progression or unacceptable toxicity. A peripheral blood immune signature of response to PD-1 blockade in classical Hodgkin lymphoma was defined using TCR beta sequencing and CyTOF.

With regard to this clone: No antigen is known for it. Base quality data are lacking; no much larger clone is found one base away.

Genomic DNA was extracted with the Qiagen DNeasy kit from unsorted PBMCs and from negatively selected CD4+ and CD8+ fractions. Using primers that anneal to V and J segments, immunoSEQ multiplex PCR amplified the TCR beta CDR3 regions. A synthetic immune receptor repertoire was used to minimize amplification bias, and any residual bias was removed computationally once sequencing was done. From the authors' description of their analysis: Custom Python scripts were used to quantify repertoire diversity as the Shannon entropy index. The unsorted, CD4+ and CD8+ repertoires were each analyzed separately, with the exception of combined analyses, where CD4+ and CD8+ sequences were merged in silico. A clone was considered expanded if an increase in frequency of at least 2-fold after treatment relative to C1D1 was found, and a pseudocount of 0.5 was applied to clones undetected at baseline. Clones with 0 or 1 copy at C1D1 were defined as singleton clones, while clones with 2 or more copies were defined as non-singleton clones. By matching protein sequences in sorted samples from the same patient, clones expanded in unsorted samples were annotated as CD4+, CD8+ or unknown. Wilcoxon tests were applied to paired samples to test diversity changes from C1D1 to C4D1. In TCRdb, the immuneACCESS table is reduced to in-frame sequences with V and J assigned. These tables do not hold every clone; where another copy was compared, an unresolved V gene accounts for under half, and the others remain unexplained. That table furnishes V, J and clone size, whereas the DNA furnished D and trimming. The sample table shows about 90,000 clones, and approximately 83% are seen once. Jointly, the top ten make up about 17% of the sample.

Overall results and qualifications from the work: Only a single clinical trial cohort was studied, and what caused the repertoire differences, possibly disease activity or prior therapy, remained undefined. Baseline TCR diversity was reported to be lower in newly diagnosed patients than in healthy donors and to be lower still in relapsed/refractory patients. A significant rise by C4D1 was seen in CD4+ but not CD8+ TCR diversity (p=0.0027 vs p=0.16), with the rise being most apparent in complete responders (p=0.02). Baseline diversity similar to that of newly diagnosed patients was observed in trial patients achieving complete response, whereas significantly lower diversity was observed in partial responders and progressors. Diversity was lower in patients who began nivolumab less than 1 year after ASCT, so these patients were left out of later analyses to avoid confounding by immune reconstitution.

The time point label here, explained by the study, means: cycle 4 day 1 (C4D1), after less than 7 weeks of nivolumab. All trial patients had relapsed after autologous stem cell transplantation, with cohorts A, B and C differing in prior brentuximab vedotin exposure. The trial cohort included 50 to 60 patients with relapsed/refractory classical Hodgkin lymphoma, and each patient had a best overall response of complete response, partial response or progressive disease. Trial patients were treated with single-agent nivolumab in the multi-cohort phase II CheckMate 205 trial. Best overall response was determined by an independent review committee according to the 2007 International Working Group response criteria. PBMCs from the trial were collected at three points: immediately before nivolumab initiation (C1D1), and during therapy at cycle 2 day 1 and cycle 4 day 1. Peripheral blood was collected in 8 mL Vacutainer Cell Preparation Tubes, from which PBMCs were isolated by centrifugation and then cryopreserved.

V is reduced by 6 bases and J by 8 bases, leaving a spacing of 10 bases between them. From the germline V gene, CDR1 is MDHEN and CDR2 is SYDVKM. The CDR3, from cysteine to phenylalanine, totals 12 residues. Only the CDR3 region is kept as DNA, spanning 36 bases read in frame from base 1. The material was peripheral blood mononuclear cells (PBMCs), obtained before the fourth cycle of nivolumab. This chain joins TRBV28 to TRBJ1-4; the D gene is unclear. The sequence came from a human donor with classical Hodgkin lymphoma. The CDR3: CASSLLNEKLFF. The nucleotide sequence reads as follows: TGTGCCAGCAGCCTCTTAAACGAAAAACTGTTTTTT.